This T cell receptor beta chain was recovered during a study of cytomegalovirus exposure and HLA in healthy donors listed by TCRdb under 2017. As for the study more broadly: An earlier analysis of some 500 of the donors reported approximately 270 Gb of sequence data and more than 90 million unique TCR beta sequences from about 180 million T cells. To predict cytomegalovirus infection status, the study combined high-throughput TCR immunosequencing, statistical association of individual TCRs with disease status, and machine learning. An earlier analysis of some 500 of the donors applied high-throughput TCR beta sequencing to assess whether each TCR beta V gene segment acted as functional or pseudogenic. Four to six DR-DQ haplotypes were handled as single units for association and clustering, since linkage in the cohort was strong. On average, over 200,000 unique TCR beta nucleotide sequences were sequenced per donor among a few hundred genotyped donors of the cohort, with roughly 18% of those sequences being non-productive. Of the approximately 400 genotyped donors, 70% to 90% were placed in the genetic ancestry cluster associated with self-reported Caucasian donors. Every discovery cohort repertoire had been produced on one sequencing platform. Using immunosequencing, the study profiled T cell repertoires from 640 or so subjects and related those repertoires to cytomegalovirus serostatus. Donor age, sex, ethnicity and CMV serostatus were compiled together with the repertoire data. An early release covering some 640 HLA-typed donors comprised about 290 gigabases of sequencing data and roughly 86 million unique TCR sequences. The number of typed donors differed by locus: roughly 620-630 for A, B, C, DRB1 and DQB1; 522 for DQA1; some 590 for DPA1; and 400 to 480 for DPB1. In a later analysis, previously published TCR beta repertoires from roughly 710 donors were re-analyzed and high-resolution HLA genotyping was added so that TCR occurrence patterns could be studied. The study aimed to test whether cataloging public T cell receptors could reveal signatures of past pathogen exposure. Along with the approximately 620-subject first cohort, a separate validation cohort of about 110 different subjects was used. Class I and class II HLA loci were covered by the typing at four-digit resolution. In a later genetic analysis, genome-wide SNP genotypes for about three fifths of the roughly 670 donors were used, and that subset was treated as a discovery cohort. In the later analysis, no new phenotypic data were used to find candidate immune exposures; instead, reliance was placed on TCR beta sequences and their occurrence across donors.

The investigation overall reported the following: The earlier analysis of some 560 of the donors excluded 15 to 20 rarely observed V segments, including chromosome 9 orphons, because counts were too low. A later analysis reported that several top co-occurrence clusters appeared linked to parvovirus B19, influenza, CMV and Epstein-Barr virus. A cluster of highly shared sequence variants was judged likely to be a technical artifact of the sequencing pipeline. The presence/absence analyses assumed that sequencing depth was roughly uniform across donors, and that assumption may not be true. While some public TCRs were present in many individuals, most TCR sequences turned up only very rarely across donors. A further reported finding was that TCR beta sequences accurately predicted the HLA-A and HLA-B alleles for most subjects in the first cohort. Linkage disequilibrium might explain the correlated functional status among segregating V segments, but an unknown experimental factor could not be ruled out. Because some donors lacked HLA typing at each locus, the association tests relied only on the typed subset. The classifier was reported to diagnose cytomegalovirus status with high specificity and sensitivity in both the original cohort and the validation cohort. The 87-base-pair reads could not distinguish some IMGT-functional V segments, including TRBV6-2 and TRBV6-3, so those segments were excluded. In a later analysis, TCR association rates were found to vary across HLA loci, with the most associated TCRs seen for DRB1 alleles and the fewest for HLA-C alleles. The cohort was sequenced for TCR beta chains only, and without alpha or paired-chain data the features that could be detected were limited. In the study, 150 to 200 TCR beta chains were listed as associated with cytomegalovirus. In a later analysis, HLA-associated TCR beta chains were found to be more clonally expanded and to have lower generation probabilities than equally common non-associated chains. Most CMV-associated TCR beta chains appeared to be HLA-restricted in a later analysis, and the HLA associations seemed to be driven largely by CMV exposure. V-gene and J-gene trimming of TCR beta chains was associated with a missense DCLRE1C variant in a later genetic analysis, and the association was replicated in an independent cohort. A few of the identified cytomegalovirus-associated TCR beta chains were confirmed in vitro to be specific for cytomegalovirus antigens. The authors suggested that the approach could potentially be generalized to other disease states and immunological phenotypes. When HLA alleles, especially DR and DQ, strongly co-occurred, TCR associations were difficult to assign to individual alleles. Specific HLA alleles were associated with roughly 16,000 TCR beta sequences at a false discovery rate of 0.05 in a later analysis. In an earlier analysis of fewer than 750 of the donors, most TCR beta V segments were observed in productive rearrangements about 90% or about 30% of the time, broadly matching IMGT annotations. Compared with the approximately 670-donor mean, donors in an Asian-associated ancestry cluster had fewer N-insertions in productive TCRs, according to a later genetic analysis. Immune exposure information for the cohort was limited to CMV serostatus.

About this clone itself: Its antigen remains undetermined. No base quality information exists; no much larger clone differs at one position.

In total, 600 or so healthy bone marrow donors made up the cohort. At the time of sampling, all cohort members were nominally healthy, though unrecorded immune exposures were likely present. The donor was CMV seropositive and belonged to the group of 250 to 300 seropositive cohort members. Each donor provided a peripheral blood sample, and peripheral blood mononuclear cells were used for TCR beta sequencing. Genomic DNA extraction from the blood cell samples was performed with the Qiagen DNeasy Blood Extraction Kit. CDR1 and CDR2 were assigned from the germline V gene (reference sequence) as SGHAT and FQDESV. Measured from the cysteine to the phenylalanine, the CDR3 is 13 residues long. Only the CDR3 DNA is retained, 39 bases long and in frame from the first base. V is shortened by 3 bases, J by 6 bases, and the region joining them spans 12 bases. The library was made by the immunoSEQ multiplex PCR assay. For the multiplex PCR, a mixture combining 60 forward primers for TCR Vbeta segments and 13 reverse primers for TCR Jbeta segments was used. The CDR3 region of rearranged TCR beta genes was amplified from genomic DNA with a multiplex PCR assay. Amplified TCR beta libraries were sequenced as 87-base-pair reads on the Illumina HiSeq System. As for the original processing: A later analysis tallied 75 million to 95 million unique TCR beta chains across the 700 or so repertoires, and roughly 11 million of those chains were shared by two or more donors. Raw reads were error-corrected and collapsed into unique sequences with a nearest-neighbor algorithm that merged closely related sequences to remove PCR and sequencing errors. Alignment of CDR3 sequences to IMGT reference sequences was used to assign V, D and J gene segments. For a sequence to be retained, a match of at least six nucleotides was required to both a V gene segment and a J gene segment. Rearrangements were classified as productive when the CDR3 lacked stop codons and remained in frame with V and J, and all other rearrangements were classified as non-productive. CDR3 was defined by IMGT convention, running from the second conserved V-encoded cysteine to the conserved J-encoded phenylalanine. The earlier analysis of fewer than 700 of the donors excluded sequences that lacked an unambiguous match to a single V gene segment. In an earlier analysis of 450 to 750 of the donors, a V segment was called functional when productive rearrangements were above 56.7%, and segregating when the standard deviation between donors exceeded 5%. A statistical classification framework was built to diagnose cytomegalovirus status from the catalog of TCR beta chain sequences. V and J gene assignment, in a later analysis, came from comparing TCR nucleotide sequences with IMGT/GENE-DB human TR gene sequences. In a later analysis, CDR3 sequences and most-parsimonious VDJ recombination scenarios were assigned using the TCRdist pipeline. A later analysis defined each TCR beta chain by its CDR3 amino acid sequence plus V-gene family, and excluded reads lacking a unique V-gene family. In a later analysis, around 650 highly shared, low-generation-probability nucleotide sequences were removed to address suspected cross-contamination and a sequencing artifact. A later analysis calculated a clonal expansion index for each public chain from normalized within-repertoire ranks of inferred template counts. A later analysis computed generation probabilities with a VDJ recombination model fitted to out-of-frame rearrangements, and checked the results against IGoR. In a later analysis, TCR-TCR, TCR-HLA and TCR-CMV co-occurrence was scored with hypergeometric tests, and a repertoire-size bias correction was applied to TCR pairs. To estimate false discovery rates, a later analysis permuted the HLA or CMV assignments 20 times. In a later analysis, co-occurring TCRs were grouped using DBSCAN, with TCRdist sequence similarity added in when clustering inside HLA-allele-positive subsets. Repertoires with fewer than 30,000 or more than 120,000 public chains were left out of co-occurrence clustering, as were about 5 repertoires with anomalous nucleotide sharing. The table comes from immuneACCESS by way of TCRdb, which keeps in-frame sequences with V and J called. Part of the clones is missing from these tables; in studies checked, under half for an unresolved V gene and the rest for unknown reasons. Clone size and the V and J calls come from that table; the DNA yielded D and trimming. The sample data list 110,000 or so clones, and over 8.5% of these were observed just once. The ten largest make up approximately 6.4% of the sample.

The sequencing input was PBMCs. This receptor was identified in a woman aged 40 to 50 in good health and CMV-seropositive. The chain is assembled from TRBV11-1 and TRBJ2-7; possibly the D gene is TRBD1, per 6 matching bases. The nucleotide sequence is given as TGTGCCAGCAGCTTGAACAGGGTTAGCGAGCAGTACTTC. This yields the protein CASSLNRVSEQYF.